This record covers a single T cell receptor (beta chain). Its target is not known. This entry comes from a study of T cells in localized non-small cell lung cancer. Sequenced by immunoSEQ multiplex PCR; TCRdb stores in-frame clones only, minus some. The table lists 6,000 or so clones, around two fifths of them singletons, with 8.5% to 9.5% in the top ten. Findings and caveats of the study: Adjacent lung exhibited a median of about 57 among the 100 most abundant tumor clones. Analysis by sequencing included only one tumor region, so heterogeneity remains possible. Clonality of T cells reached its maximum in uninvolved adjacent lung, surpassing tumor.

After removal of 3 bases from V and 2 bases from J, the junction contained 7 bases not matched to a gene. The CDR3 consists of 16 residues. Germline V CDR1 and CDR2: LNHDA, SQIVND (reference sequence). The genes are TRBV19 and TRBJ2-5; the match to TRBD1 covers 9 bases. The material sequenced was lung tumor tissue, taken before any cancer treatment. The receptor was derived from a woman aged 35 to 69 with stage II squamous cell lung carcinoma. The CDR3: CASSIVRDREQETQYF. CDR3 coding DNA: TGTGCCAGTAGTATCGTCCGGGACAGGGAACAAGAGACCCAGTACTTC.